This T cell receptor beta chain was identified in a study of T-cell memory formation after mild COVID-19. Study-level points and caveats: Clones that got smaller from day 15 to 85 had even CD4/CD8, while clones growing later tipped toward CD4+. Pre-infection memory carried some responding clones, suggesting that cross-reactive memory joined. Unconfirmed was the SARS-CoV-2 specificity of second-wave clones that peaked on day 37.

The table lists this clonotype with many counts. Its antigen is undetermined. TCR alpha and TCR beta cDNA libraries carrying sample barcodes and UMIs were produced by 5'RACE using constant-segment primers. TCRdb re-called the 5' RACE reads through MiXCR, storing one row per CDR3 protein. The sample has about 600,000 distinct CDR3 sequences, 20% to 25% seen once. The V gene lost 0 bases and the J gene lost 1 base, with 8 bases spanning the gap. The V gene's germline CDR1 is SGHRS and CDR2 YFSETQ. The CDR3 extends over 14 amino acids. The sequencing sample was made of PBMCs or a T cell subset sorted from them (not recorded which). The TCR was taken from an adult woman who had mild COVID-19 (a few samples of this study predate the infection). Cell type and time point are not known. The gene calls are TRBV5-1 and TRBJ2-7, with unresolved D. For the CDR3, the DNA is TGCGCCAGCAGCTTGGCCGGGCAGTCCTACGAGCAGTACTTC. This translates into CASSLAGQSYEQYF. The full variable domain, completed using reference TRBV5-1 and TRBJ2-7, is KAGVTQTPRYLIKTRGQQVTLSCSPISGHRSVSWYQQTPGQGLQFLFEYFSETQRNKGNFPGRFSGRQFSNSRSEMNVSTLELGDSALYLCASSLAGQSYEQYFGPGTRLTVT.